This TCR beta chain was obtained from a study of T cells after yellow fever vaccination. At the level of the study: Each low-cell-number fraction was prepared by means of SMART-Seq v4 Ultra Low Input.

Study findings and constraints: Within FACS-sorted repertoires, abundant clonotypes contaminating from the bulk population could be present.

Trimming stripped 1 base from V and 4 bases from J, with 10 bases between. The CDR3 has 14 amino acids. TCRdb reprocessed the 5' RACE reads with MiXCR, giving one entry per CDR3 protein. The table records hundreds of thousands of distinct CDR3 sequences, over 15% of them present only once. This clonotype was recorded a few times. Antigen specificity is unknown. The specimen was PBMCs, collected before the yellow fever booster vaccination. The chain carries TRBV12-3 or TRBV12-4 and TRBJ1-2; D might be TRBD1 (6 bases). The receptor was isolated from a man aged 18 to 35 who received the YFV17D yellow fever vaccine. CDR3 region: CASSLVRGSYGYTF. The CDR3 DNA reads TGTGCCAGCAGTTTAGTCAGGGGATCCTATGGCTACACCTTC.